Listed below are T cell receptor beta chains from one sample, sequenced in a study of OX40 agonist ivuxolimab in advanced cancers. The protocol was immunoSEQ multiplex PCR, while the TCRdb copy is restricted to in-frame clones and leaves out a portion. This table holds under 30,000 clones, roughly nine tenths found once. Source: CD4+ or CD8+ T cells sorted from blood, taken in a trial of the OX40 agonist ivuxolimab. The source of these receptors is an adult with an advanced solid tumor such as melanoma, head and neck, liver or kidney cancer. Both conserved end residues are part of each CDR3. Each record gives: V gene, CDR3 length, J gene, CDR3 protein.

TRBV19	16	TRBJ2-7	CASSIGVGDRGYEQYF
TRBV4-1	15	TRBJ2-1	CASIYASGRDNEQFF
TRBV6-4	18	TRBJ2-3	CASSESYIAGGPIDTQYF
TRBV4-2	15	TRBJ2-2	CASSQGMGNTGELFF
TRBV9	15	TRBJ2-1	CASSATLTNYNEQFF
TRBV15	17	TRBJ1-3	CATSRPHWTDSGNTIYF
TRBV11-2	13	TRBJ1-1	CASSLGQGSEAFF
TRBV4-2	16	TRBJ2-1	CASSQEASVTYNEQFF
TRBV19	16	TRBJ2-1	CASSIEAGDTYNEQFF
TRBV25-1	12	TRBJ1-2	CASSPGEVGYTF
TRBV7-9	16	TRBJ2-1	CASKSRVAGDSNEQFF
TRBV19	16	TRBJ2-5	CASSITDRDLRETQYF
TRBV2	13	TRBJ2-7	CASRAGGRNEQYF
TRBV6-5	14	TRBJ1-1	CASRPGQGYTEAFF
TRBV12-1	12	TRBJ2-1	CASSLIYNEQFF
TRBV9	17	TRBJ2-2	CASSVDRGNPSTGELFF
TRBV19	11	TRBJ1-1	CASSIPNEAFF
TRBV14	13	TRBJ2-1	CASSHWLGDEQFF
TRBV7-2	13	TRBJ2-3	CASSPGTSDTQYF
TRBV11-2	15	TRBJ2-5	CASSRIGGTQETQYF
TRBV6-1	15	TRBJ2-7	CASSEVLGAGVEQYF
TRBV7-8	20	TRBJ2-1	CASSSLPTTGYLAFDNEQFF
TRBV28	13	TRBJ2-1	CASSWGRNNEQFF
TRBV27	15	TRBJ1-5	CASSTGTGPNQPQHF
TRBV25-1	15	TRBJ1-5	CASSESSGGGQPQHF
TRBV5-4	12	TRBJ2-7	CASSIFSYEQYF
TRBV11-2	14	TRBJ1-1	CASSLNQGATEAFF
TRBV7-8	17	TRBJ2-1	CASSLIGPGLAINEQFF
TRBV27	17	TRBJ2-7	CASSLFLAGGPSDEQYF
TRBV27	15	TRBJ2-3	CASSPPAGGVDTQYF
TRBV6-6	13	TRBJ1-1	CASSPSRWTEAFF
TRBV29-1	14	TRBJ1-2	CSVEVRSGGYGYTF
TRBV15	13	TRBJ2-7	CATSRIDSYEQYF
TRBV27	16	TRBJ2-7	CASSQTSGRVGHEQYF
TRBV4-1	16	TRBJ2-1	CASSQGGTSGIYEQFF
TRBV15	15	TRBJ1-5	CATSRAEGAIQPQHF
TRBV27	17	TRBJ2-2	CASSLRLAGALTGELFF
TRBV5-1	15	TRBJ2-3	CASSPLATRTDTQYF
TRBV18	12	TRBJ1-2	CASSGGWDGYTF
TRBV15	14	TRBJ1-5	CATSRRRDGQPQHF
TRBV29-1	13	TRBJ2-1	CSVDWLDNNEQFF
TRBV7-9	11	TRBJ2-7	CASSRSHEQYF
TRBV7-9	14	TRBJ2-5	CASKRPGSGETQYF
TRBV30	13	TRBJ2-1	CSGRSLSYNEQFF
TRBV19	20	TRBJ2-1	CASSIGLGRGLPKGYNEQFF
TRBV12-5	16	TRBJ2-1	CASGAQGPGINNEQFF
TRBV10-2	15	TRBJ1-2	CASSRSNGLGYGYTF
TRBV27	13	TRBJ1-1	CASSSGLNTGAFF
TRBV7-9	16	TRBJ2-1	CASSSYRDPRGNEQFF
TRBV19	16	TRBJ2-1	CASSYRGVSSYNEQFF
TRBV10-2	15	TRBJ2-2	CASSESAPNTGELFF
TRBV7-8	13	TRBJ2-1	CASSLLGSNEQFF
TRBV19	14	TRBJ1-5	CASRATDSNQPQHF
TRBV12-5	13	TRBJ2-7	CASGYSVFSEQYF
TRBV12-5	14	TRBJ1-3	CASGFRDRGNTIYF
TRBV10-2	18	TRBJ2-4	CASSGQGVLRRAKNIQYF
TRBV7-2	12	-	CASSFPGYEQYF